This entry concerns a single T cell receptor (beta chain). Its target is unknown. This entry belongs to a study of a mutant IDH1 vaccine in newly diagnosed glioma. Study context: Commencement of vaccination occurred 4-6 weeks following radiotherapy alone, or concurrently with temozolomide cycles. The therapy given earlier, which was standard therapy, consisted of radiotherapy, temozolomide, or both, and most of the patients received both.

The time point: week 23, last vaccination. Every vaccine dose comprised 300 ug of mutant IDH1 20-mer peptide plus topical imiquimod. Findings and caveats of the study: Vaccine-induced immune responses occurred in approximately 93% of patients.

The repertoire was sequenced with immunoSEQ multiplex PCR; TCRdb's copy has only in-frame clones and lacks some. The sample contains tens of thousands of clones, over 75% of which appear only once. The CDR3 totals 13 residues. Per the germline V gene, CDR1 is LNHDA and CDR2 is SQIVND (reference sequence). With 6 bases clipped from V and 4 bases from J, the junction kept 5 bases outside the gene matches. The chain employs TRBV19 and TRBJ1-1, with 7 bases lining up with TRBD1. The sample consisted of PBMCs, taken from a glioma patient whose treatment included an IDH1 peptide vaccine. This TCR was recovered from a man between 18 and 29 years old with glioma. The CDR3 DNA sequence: TGTGCCAGTAGCGAGGGGGCAGGCACTGAAGCTTTCTTT. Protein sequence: CASSEGAGTEAFF.